The clone carrying this TCR beta chain was counted between two and nine times. Generated by immunoSEQ multiplex PCR, the TCRdb table keeps only in-frame clones and is missing some. The repertoire includes 200,000 to 300,000 clones, about 88% of them detected once, and over 6% sits in the top ten. This sample is drawn from a study of blood T cell repertoires in COVID-19. Trimming at V came to 3 bases and at J to 3 bases, leaving 6 bases not matched to a gene. Germline CDR1 SGHNT, CDR2 YENEEA. CDR3 length: 15 residues. The TCR sequence derives from a woman aged 65 to 85 with active or convalescent COVID-19. The sequencing sample was made of peripheral blood. This chain connects TRBV11-3 to TRBJ2-3, with 7 positions matching TRBD2. The CDR3 loop is CASSLGGVETDTQYF. CDR3 sequence (DNA): TGTGCCAGCAGCTTGGGAGGGGTAGAGACAGATACGCAGTATTTT. The full variable domain, completed using reference TRBV11-3 and TRBJ2-3, is EAGVVQSPRYKIIEKKQPVAFWCNPISGHNTLYWYLQNLGQGPELLIRYENEEAVDDSQLPKDRFSAERLKGVDSTLKIQPAELGDSAVYLCASSLGGVETDTQYFGPGTRLTVL.